The clone carrying this TCR beta chain was counted between two and nine times. As yet, its antigen is unknown. This record belongs to a study of blood T cells in healthy people across ages. A second PCR of 7 to 11 cycles used a sample-barcoded 5' primer and a J-beta primer mix. The template-switch adaptor was a 5' adaptor with 12 random nucleotides. It tagged each cDNA molecule. Each of the samples gave a minimum of 3 million paired-end reads that contained CDR3. TCRdb ran MiXCR on the 5' RACE reads and lists one entry per CDR3 protein. The sample has some 1.5 million distinct CDR3 sequences, about 28% seen once; the top ten hold over 7%. Study-wide points: PBMCs that were unsorted prevented a conclusive naive versus antigen-experienced comparison. With age, beta diversity per million T cells declined roughly linearly, significantly by about 40.

The material sequenced was blood. The clonotype comes from a woman aged 30 to 39 in good health.

The CDR3 protein is CASSVDMRQETQYF. The CDR3 DNA reads TGTGCCAGCAGCGTAGATATGCGGCAAGAGACCCAGTACTTC. J is TRBJ2-5 and V is TRBV9, with no clear D. The V and J ends lost 0 bases and 2 bases respectively, with 8 bases between them. This CDR3 has 14 amino acids. The germline CDR1 and CDR2 sequences are SGDLS and YYNGEE.